Listed below are T cell receptor beta chains from one sample, sequenced in a study of blood T cell repertoires in COVID-19. Sequencing used immunoSEQ multiplex PCR; TCRdb keeps in-frame clones, though not all of them. The repertoire has 100,000 to 150,000 clones, approximately 81% of them found once; the top ten carry under 45%. Sample: peripheral blood. These receptors were obtained from a man aged 40-49 years with active or convalescent COVID-19. Each CDR3 is given with its conserved first and last residue. Each record gives: V gene, J gene, D gene, CDR3 protein. A D gene is named only where the DNA matches it firmly.

V gene: TRBV6-5
J gene: TRBJ2-5
D gene: NA
CDR3 protein: CASSPRVGQETQYF

V gene: TRBV7-3
J gene: TRBJ2-2
D gene: NA
CDR3 protein: CASSYVAVGTGELFF

V gene: TRBV7-9
J gene: TRBJ1-6
D gene: NA
CDR3 protein: CASTIYEVVPLHF

V gene: TRBV5-1
J gene: TRBJ1-2
D gene: NA
CDR3 protein: CASSLSAGNYGYTF

V gene: TRBV6-5
J gene: TRBJ1-5
D gene: NA
CDR3 protein: CASRGALLGNQPQHF

V gene: TRBV10-3
J gene: TRBJ1-5
D gene: NA
CDR3 protein: CAISESGGSSNQPQHF

V gene: TRBV5-1
J gene: TRBJ2-3
D gene: TRBD2
CDR3 protein: CASSLVSGIGTDTQYF

V gene: TRBV9
J gene: TRBJ2-1
D gene: TRBD2
CDR3 protein: CASSAGTSEGNEQFF

V gene: TRBV24-1
J gene: TRBJ2-4
D gene: NA
CDR3 protein: CATSDFGTNKGKNIQYF

V gene: TRBV5-1
J gene: TRBJ2-5
D gene: TRBD1
CDR3 protein: CASSLNSRDSKTQYF

V gene: TRBV10-3
J gene: TRBJ1-5
D gene: TRBD1
CDR3 protein: CAISPGQENQPQHF

V gene: TRBV9
J gene: TRBJ1-6
D gene: NA
CDR3 protein: CASSVGQNNSPLHF

V gene: TRBV11-2
J gene: TRBJ2-7
D gene: NA
CDR3 protein: CASSSQFSFIGGSSEQYF

V gene: TRBV19
J gene: TRBJ1-5
D gene: NA
CDR3 protein: CASTKTGLGVPQHF

V gene: TRBV5-1
J gene: TRBJ1-1
D gene: NA
CDR3 protein: CASSLLSRGSNTEAFF

V gene: TRBV28
J gene: TRBJ1-4
D gene: NA
CDR3 protein: CASSLLLQGNEKLFF

V gene: TRBV19
J gene: TRBJ2-2
D gene: NA
CDR3 protein: CASSIQGGELFF

V gene: TRBV27
J gene: TRBJ1-2
D gene: NA
CDR3 protein: CASKTPQGPNTF

V gene: TRBV27
J gene: TRBJ2-1
D gene: TRBD1
CDR3 protein: CASSLNKRTGGGDEQFF

V gene: TRBV27
J gene: TRBJ2-5
D gene: TRBD1
CDR3 protein: CASSWAGGSIETQYF

V gene: TRBV4-2
J gene: TRBJ2-2
D gene: NA
CDR3 protein: CASSFHRDIFRLNTGELFF

V gene: TRBV28
J gene: TRBJ2-1
D gene: NA
CDR3 protein: CASSFRGSPYNEQFF

V gene: TRBV7-3
J gene: TRBJ2-1
D gene: NA
CDR3 protein: CASSLTVASVNEQFF

V gene: TRBV7-7
J gene: TRBJ2-3
D gene: NA
CDR3 protein: CASSLSAADTQYF

V gene: TRBV14
J gene: TRBJ1-6
D gene: NA
CDR3 protein: CASSQWGPYNSPLHF

V gene: TRBV11-2
J gene: TRBJ2-3
D gene: TRBD2
CDR3 protein: CASSSPGLAGDTQYF

V gene: TRBV24-1
J gene: TRBJ1-2
D gene: TRBD1
CDR3 protein: CATSDTRTGAFGGYTF

V gene: TRBV6-6
J gene: TRBJ1-2
D gene: NA
CDR3 protein: CASISIPGAVGYTF

V gene: TRBV12-3/TRBV12-4
J gene: TRBJ2-7
D gene: NA
CDR3 protein: CASRRGNSYEQYF

V gene: TRBV6-5
J gene: TRBJ2-7
D gene: TRBD2
CDR3 protein: CASNTGLGVSYEQYF